This T cell receptor beta chain was documented in a study of cytomegalovirus exposure and HLA in healthy donors. This CDR3 comprises 14 residues. V gave up 4 bases and J gave up 5 bases; unmatched junction bases: 6. Germline-derived CDR1 and CDR2 are SGHDN and FVKESK. Researchers ran the PCR with 60 Vbeta and 13 Jbeta primers. Only in-frame clones appear in the TCRdb table, and some are missing; sequencing was by immunoSEQ multiplex PCR. The sample yields about 170,000 clones, around 79% seen once. The gene calls are TRBV14 and TRBJ1-1, with TRBD1 matching over 8 bases. This sequence originates from a woman between 45 and 65 years old in good health and CMV-seropositive. Specimen: PBMCs. The CDR3 protein is CASSPQQGVTEAFF. In DNA, the CDR3 is TGTGCCAGCAGCCCACAACAGGGGGTGACTGAAGCTTTCTTT.